This T cell receptor (beta chain) was identified in a study of radiotherapy plus CTLA-4 blockade in lung cancer. General study results and limits: Increased serum interferon-beta after radiation also reportedly predicted response strongly.

The junction had 6 bases not matched to a gene; V was cut back by 5 bases and J by 0 bases. The CDR3 is made up of 15 amino acids. Germline CDR1 and CDR2: LNHDA and SQIVND (reference sequence). Data came from immunoSEQ multiplex PCR; TCRdb stores just in-frame clones and leaves some out. Here the sample spans tens of thousands of clones, approximately 68% being singletons. Concerning this clone: Its target is not known.

With ipilimumab providing CTLA-4 blockade, focal radiation was administered to patients who had chemo-refractory metastatic non-small-cell lung cancer. This sequence was found in a human donor with non-small cell lung cancer whose response to radiotherapy plus ipilimumab could not be evaluated. Sequenced here: peripheral blood, sampled from a patient treated with radiotherapy plus ipilimumab. The chain uses TRBV19 and TRBJ1-1, with TRBD1 matching 7 bases. The CDR3 protein is CASSLEGAMNTEAFF. The CDR3 bases are TGTGCCAGTAGTCTTGAGGGGGCGATGAACACTGAAGCTTTCTTT. Full variable domain (remainder filled in from reference TRBV19 and TRBJ1-1): DGGITQSPKYLFRKEGQNVTLSCEQNLNHDAMYWYRQDPGQGLRLIYYSQIVNDFQKGDIAEGYSVSREKKESFPLTVTSAQKNPTAFYLCASSLEGAMNTEAFFGQGTRLTVV.